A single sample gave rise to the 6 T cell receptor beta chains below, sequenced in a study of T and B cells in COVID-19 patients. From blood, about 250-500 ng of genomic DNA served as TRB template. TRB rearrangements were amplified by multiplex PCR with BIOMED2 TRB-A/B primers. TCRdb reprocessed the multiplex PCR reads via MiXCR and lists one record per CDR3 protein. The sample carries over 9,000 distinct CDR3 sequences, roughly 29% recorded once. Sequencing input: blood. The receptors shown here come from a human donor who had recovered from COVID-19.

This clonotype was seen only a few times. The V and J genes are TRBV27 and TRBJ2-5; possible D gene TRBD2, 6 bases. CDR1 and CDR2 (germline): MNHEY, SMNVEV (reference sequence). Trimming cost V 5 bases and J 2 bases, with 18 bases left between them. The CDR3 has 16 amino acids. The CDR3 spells CASSPAGRGRQETQYF. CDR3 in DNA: TGTGCCAGCAGTCCCGCGGGGCGGGGACGTCAAGAGACCCAGTACTTC.

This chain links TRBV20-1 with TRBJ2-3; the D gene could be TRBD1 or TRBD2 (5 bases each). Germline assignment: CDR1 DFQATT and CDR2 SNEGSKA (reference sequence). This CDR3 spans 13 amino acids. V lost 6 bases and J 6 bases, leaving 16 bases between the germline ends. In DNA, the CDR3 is TGCAGTGCCAGGCCGGGACCCACGGATACGCAGTATTTT. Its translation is CSARPGPTDTQYF.

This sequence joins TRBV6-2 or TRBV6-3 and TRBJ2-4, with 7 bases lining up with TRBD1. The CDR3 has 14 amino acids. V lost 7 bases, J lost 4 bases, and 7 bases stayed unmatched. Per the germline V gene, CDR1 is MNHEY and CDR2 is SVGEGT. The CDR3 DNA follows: TGTGCCAGCAAAGACAGGGCGGAAAAAAACATTCAGTACTTC. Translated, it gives CASKDRAEKNIQYF.

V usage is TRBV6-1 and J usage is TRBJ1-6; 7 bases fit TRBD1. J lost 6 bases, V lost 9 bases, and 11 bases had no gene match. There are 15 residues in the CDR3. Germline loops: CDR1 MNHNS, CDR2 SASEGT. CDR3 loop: CASFPGTAVNSPLHF. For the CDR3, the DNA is TGTGCCAGTTTTCCCGGGACAGCCGTTAATTCACCCCTCCACTTT.

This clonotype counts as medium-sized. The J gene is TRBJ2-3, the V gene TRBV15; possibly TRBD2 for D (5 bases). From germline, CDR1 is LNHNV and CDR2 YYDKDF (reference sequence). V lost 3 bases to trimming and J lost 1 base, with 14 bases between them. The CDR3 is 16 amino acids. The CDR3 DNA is TGTGCCACCAGCAGGGCTCGGGGAGCAGGCACAGATACGCAGTATTTT. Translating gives CATSRARGAGTDTQYF.

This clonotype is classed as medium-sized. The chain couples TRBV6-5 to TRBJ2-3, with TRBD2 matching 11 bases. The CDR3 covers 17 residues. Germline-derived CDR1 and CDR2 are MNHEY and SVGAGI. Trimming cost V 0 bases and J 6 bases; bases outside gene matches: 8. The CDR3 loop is CASSYSTGLADMDTQYF. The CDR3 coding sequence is TGTGCCAGCAGTTACTCGACGGGACTAGCGGACATGGATACGCAGTATTTT.